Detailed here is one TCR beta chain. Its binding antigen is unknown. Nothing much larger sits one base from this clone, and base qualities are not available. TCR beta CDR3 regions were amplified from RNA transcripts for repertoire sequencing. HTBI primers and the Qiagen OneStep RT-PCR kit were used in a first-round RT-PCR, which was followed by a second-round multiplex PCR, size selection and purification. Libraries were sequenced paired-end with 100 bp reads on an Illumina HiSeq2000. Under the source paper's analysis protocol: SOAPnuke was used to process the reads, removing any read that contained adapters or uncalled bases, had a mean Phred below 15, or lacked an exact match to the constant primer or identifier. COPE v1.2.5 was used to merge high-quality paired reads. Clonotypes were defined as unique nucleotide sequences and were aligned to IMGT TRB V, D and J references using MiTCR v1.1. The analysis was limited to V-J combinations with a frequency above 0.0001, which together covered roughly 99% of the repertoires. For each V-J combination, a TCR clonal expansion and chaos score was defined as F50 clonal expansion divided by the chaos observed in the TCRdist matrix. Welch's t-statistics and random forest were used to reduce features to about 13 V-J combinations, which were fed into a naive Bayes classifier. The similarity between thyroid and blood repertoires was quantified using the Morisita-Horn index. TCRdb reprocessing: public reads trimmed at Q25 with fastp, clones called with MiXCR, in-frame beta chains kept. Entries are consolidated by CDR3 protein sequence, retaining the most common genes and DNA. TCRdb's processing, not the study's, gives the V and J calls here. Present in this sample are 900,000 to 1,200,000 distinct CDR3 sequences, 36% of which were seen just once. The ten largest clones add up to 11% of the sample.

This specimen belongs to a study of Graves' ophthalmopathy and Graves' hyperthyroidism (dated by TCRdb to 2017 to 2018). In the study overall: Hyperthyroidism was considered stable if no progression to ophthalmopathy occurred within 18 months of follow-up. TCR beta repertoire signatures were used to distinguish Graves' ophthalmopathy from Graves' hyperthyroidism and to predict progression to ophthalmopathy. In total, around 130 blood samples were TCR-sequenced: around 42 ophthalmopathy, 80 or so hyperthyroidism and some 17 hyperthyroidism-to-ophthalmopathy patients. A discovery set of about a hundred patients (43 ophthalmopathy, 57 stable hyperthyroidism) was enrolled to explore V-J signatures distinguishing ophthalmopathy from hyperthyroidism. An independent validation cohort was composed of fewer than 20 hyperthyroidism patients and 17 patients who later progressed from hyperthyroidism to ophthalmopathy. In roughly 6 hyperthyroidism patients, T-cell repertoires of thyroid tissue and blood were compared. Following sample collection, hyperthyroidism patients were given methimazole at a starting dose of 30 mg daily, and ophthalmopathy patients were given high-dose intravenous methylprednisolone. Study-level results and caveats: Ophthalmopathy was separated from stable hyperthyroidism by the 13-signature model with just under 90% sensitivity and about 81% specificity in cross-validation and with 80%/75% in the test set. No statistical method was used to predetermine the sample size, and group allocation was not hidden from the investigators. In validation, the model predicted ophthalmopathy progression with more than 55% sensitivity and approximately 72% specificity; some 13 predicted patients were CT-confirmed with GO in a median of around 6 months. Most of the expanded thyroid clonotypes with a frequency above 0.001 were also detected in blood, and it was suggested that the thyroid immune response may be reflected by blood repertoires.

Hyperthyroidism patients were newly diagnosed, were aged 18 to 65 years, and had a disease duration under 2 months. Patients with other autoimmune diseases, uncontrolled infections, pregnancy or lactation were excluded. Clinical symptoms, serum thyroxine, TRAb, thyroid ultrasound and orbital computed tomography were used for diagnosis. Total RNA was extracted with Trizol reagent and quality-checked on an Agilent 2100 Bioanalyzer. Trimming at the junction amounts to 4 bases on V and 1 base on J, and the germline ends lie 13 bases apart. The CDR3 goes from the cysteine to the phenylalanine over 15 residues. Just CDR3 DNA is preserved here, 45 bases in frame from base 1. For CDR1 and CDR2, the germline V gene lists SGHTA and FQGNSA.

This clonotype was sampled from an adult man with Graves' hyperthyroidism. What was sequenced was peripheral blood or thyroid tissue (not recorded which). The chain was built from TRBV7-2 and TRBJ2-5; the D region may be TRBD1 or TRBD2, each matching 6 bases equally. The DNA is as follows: TGTGCCAGCAGCTCAGGGGCGGGGAGCCAAGAGACCCAGTACTTC. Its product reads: CASSSGAGSQETQYF.